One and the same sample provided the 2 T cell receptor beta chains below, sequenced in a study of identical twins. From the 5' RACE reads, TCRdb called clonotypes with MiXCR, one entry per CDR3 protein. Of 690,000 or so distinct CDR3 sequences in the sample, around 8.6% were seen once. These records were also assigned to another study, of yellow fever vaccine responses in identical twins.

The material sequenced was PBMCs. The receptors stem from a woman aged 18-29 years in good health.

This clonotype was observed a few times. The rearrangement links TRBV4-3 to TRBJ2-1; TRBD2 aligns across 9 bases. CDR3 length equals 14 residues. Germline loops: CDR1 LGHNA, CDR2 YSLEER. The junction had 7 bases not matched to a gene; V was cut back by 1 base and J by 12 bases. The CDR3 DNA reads TGCGCCAGCAGCCAAGCGGGTAGCGGGAGCCCGCAGTTCTTC. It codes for CASSQAGSGSPQFF.

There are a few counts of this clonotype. The CDR3 loop is CASSLQAGAATGELFF. The CDR3 coding sequence is TGCGCCAGCAGCTTACAAGCGGGAGCGGCCACCGGGGAGCTGTTTTTT. The chain recombines TRBV5-1 with TRBJ2-2; the match to TRBD2 covers 8 bases. CDR3 size: 16 residues. V dropped 2 bases and J dropped 4; count of bases not matched to a gene: 7. Germline V gene sequence: CDR1 SGHRS, CDR2 YFSETQ.